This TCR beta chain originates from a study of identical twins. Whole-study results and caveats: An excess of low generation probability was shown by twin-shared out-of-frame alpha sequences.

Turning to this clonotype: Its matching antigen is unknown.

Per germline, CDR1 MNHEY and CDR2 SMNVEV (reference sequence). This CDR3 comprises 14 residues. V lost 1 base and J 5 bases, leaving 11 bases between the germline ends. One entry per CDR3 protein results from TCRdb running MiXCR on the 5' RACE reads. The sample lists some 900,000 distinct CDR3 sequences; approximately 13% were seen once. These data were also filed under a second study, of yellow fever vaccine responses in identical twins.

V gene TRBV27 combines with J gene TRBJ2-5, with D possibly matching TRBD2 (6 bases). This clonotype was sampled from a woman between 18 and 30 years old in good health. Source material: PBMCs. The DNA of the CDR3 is TGTGCCAGCAGTTTATATCCGGGGAGGGAGACCCAGTACTTC. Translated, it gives CASSLYPGRETQYF.